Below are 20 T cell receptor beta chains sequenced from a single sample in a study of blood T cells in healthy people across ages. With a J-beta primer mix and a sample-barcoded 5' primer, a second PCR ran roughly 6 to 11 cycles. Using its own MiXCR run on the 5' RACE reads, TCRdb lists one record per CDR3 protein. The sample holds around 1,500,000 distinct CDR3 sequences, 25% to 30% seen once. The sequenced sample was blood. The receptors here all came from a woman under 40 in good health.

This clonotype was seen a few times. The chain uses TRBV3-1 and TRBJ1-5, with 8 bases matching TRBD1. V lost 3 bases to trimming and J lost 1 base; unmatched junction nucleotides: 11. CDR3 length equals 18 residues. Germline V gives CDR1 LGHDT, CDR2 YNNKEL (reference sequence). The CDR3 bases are TGTGCCAGCAGCCACGGACAGGGATCGCCAACGAGCAATCAGCCCCAGCATTTT. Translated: CASSHGQGSPTSNQPQHF.

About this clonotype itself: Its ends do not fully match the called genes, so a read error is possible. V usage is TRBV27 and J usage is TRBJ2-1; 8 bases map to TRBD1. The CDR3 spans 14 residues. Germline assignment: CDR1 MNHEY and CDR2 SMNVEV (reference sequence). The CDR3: CASSRPGGYNGQFF. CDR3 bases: TGTGCCAGCAGCAGGCCAGGGGGCTACAATGGGCAGTTCTTC.

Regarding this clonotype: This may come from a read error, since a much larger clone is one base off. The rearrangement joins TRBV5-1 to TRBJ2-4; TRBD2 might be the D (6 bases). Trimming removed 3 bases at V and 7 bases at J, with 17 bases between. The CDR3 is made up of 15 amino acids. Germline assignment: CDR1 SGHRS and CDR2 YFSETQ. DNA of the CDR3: TGCGCCAGCAGCTGGGTGGCAGGGACTGAGAACATTCAGTACTTC. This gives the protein CASSWVAGTENIQYF.

The CDR3 DNA reads as TGTGCCAGCAGCTTAACAGGGGAGGAAAATGAAAAACTGTTTTTT. Its translation is CASSLTGEENEKLFF. The V gene is TRBV7-9, the J gene TRBJ1-4, with TRBD1 matching 7 bases. J was trimmed by 5 bases and V by 2 bases; bases with no gene match: 5. This CDR3 has 15 residues. The germline CDR1 and CDR2 sequences are SEHNR and FQNEAQ (reference sequence).

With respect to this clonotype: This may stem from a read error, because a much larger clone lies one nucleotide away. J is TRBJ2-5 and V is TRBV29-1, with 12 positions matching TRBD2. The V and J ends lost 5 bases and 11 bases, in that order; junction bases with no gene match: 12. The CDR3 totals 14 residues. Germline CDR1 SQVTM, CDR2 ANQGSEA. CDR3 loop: CSVPTSGRLNEQYF. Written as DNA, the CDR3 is TGCAGCGTTCCTACTAGCGGGAGGTTAAATGAGCAGTACTTC.

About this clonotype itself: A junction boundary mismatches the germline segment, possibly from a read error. Written as DNA, the CDR3 is TGTGCCAGCAGCGCTAGGGACACTGCAGCTTTCTTT. This encodes CASSARDTAAFF. The chain couples TRBV7-9 to TRBJ1-1; D perhaps matches TRBD1 (6 bases). The CDR3 sequence is 12 residues long. Germline V gene lookup returns CDR1 SEHNR and CDR2 FQNEAQ (reference sequence).

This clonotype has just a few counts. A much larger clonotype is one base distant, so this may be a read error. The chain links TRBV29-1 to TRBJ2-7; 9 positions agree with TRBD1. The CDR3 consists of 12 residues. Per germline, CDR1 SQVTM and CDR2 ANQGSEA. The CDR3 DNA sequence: TGCAGCGCAGGACAGGGGACCTACGAGCGGTACTTC. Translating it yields CSAGQGTYERYF.

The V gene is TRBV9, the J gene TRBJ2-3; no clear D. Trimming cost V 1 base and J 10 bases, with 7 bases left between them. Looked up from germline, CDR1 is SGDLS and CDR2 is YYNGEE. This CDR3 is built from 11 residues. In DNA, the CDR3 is TGTGCCAGCAGCGTAACAGAGTCGCAGTATTTT. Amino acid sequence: CASSVTESQYF. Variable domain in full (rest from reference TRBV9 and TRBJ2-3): DSGVTQTPKHLITATGQRVTLRCSPRSGDLSVYWYQQSLDQGLQFLIQYYNGEERAKGNILERFSAQQFPDLHSELNLSSLELGDSALYFCASSVTESQYFGPGTRLTVL.

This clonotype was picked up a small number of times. The CDR3 here is CASSNRDRTYEQYF. The CDR3 nucleotides are TGTGCCAGTAGTAACCGGGACAGGACCTACGAGCAGTACTTC. The V and J genes are TRBV19 and TRBJ2-7; 8 nucleotides line up with TRBD1. In germline, CDR1 is LNHDA, CDR2 SQIVND (reference sequence). The CDR3 totals 14 residues. V dropped 4 bases and J dropped 2; count of bases not matched to a gene: 4.

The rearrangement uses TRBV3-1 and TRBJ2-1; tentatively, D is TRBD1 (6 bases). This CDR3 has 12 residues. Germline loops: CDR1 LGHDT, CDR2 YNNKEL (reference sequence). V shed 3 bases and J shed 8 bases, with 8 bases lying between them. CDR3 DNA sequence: TGTGCCAGCAGCCAGGGGGCGGATGAGCAGTTCTTC. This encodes CASSQGADEQFF.

The CDR3 DNA sequence: TGTGCCAGCAGCCAAGATTGGTGGACAGGGGGCAATTGGGACGAGCAGTACTTC. It encodes CASSQDWWTGGNWDEQYF. The chain couples TRBV11-2 to TRBJ2-7; 11 bases map to TRBD1. The CDR3 consists of 18 residues. With 5 bases clipped from V and 5 bases from J, the junction kept 17 bases outside the gene matches. Looked up from germline, CDR1 is SGHAT and CDR2 is FQNNGV. Complete variable domain (other parts from reference TRBV11-2 and TRBJ2-7): EAGVAQSPRYKIIEKRQSVAFWCNPISGHATLYWYQQILGQGPKLLIQFQNNGVVDDSQLPKDRFSAERLKGVDSTLKIQPAKLEDSAVYLCASSQDWWTGGNWDEQYFGPGTRLTVT.

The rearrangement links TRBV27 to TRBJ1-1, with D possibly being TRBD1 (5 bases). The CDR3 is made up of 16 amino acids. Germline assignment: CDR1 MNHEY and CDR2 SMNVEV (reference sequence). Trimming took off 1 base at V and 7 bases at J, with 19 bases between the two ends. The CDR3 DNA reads TGTGCCAGCAGTTTATGGGTTCGGGGAAGTGGGGGTGAAGCTTTCTTT. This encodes CASSLWVRGSGGEAFF.

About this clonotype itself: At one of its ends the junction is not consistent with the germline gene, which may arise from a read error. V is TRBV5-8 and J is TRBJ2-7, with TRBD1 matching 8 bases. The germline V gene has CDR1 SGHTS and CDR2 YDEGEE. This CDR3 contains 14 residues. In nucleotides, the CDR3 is TGTGCCAGCAGCCTCCGGGACAGGCCCTACGAGCGGTACTTC. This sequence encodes CASSLRDRPYERYF.

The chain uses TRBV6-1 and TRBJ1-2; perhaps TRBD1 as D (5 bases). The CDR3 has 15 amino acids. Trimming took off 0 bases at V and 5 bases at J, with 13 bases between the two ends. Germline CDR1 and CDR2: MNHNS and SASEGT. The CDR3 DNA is TGTGCCAGCAGTGAAGCGGTGGCAGGGATTTATGGCTACACCTTC. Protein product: CASSEAVAGIYGYTF.

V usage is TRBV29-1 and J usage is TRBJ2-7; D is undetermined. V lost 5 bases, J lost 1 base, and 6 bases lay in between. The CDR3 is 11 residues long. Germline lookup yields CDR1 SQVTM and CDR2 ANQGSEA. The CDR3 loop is CSVKGSYEQYF. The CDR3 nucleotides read TGCAGCGTTAAAGGGTCCTACGAGCAGTACTTC.

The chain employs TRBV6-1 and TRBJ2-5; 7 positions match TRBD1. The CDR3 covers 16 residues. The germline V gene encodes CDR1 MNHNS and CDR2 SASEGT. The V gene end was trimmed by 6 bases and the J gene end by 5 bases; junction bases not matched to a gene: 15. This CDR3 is CASRSKQTGDGETQYF. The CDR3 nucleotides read TGTGCCAGCAGGAGCAAGCAAACAGGGGATGGGGAGACCCAGTACTTC.

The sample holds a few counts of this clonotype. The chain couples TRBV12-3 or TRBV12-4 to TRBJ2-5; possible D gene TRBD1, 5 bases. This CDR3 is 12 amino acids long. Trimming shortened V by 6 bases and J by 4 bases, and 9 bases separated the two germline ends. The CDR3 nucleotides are TGTGCCAGCAGCAAAGGGGCAGAGACCCAGTACTTC. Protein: CASSKGAETQYF.

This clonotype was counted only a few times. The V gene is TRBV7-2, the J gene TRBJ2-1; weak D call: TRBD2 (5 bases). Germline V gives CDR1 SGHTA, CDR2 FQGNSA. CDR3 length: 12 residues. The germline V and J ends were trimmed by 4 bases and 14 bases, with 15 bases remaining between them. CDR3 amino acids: CASSSRPGDEFF. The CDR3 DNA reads TGTGCCAGCAGCTCTCGGCCCGGGGATGAGTTCTTC.

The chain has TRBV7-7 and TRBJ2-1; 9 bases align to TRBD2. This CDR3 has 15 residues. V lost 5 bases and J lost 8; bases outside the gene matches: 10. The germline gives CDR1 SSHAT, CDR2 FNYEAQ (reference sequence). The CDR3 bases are TGTGCCAGCAGCCTAGGTAGCGGGAGCGGCGATGAGCAGTTCTTC. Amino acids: CASSLGSGSGDEQFF.

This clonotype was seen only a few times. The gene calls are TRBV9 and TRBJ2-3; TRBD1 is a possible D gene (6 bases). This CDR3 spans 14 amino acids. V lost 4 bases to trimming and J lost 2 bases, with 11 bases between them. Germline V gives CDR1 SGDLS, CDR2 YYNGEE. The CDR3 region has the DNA TGTGCCAGCAGCCGTACAGGGACCACAGATACGCAGTATTTT. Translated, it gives CASSRTGTTDTQYF. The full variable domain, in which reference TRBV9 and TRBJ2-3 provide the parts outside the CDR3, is DSGVTQTPKHLITATGQRVTLRCSPRSGDLSVYWYQQSLDQGLQFLIQYYNGEERAKGNILERFSAQQFPDLHSELNLSSLELGDSALYFCASSRTGTTDTQYFGPGTRLTVL.